This record concerns one TCR beta chain sequence. This clone has a handful of counts. The specificity of this receptor is unknown. The input lacks base qualities; no much larger clone sits a single base away. The sample comes from a study of blood T cell repertoires in COVID-19 (dated by TCRdb to the early 2020s). Looking at the study overall: Samples from collaborators originated in the United States, Italy and Spain and spanned both the acute and convalescent phases of COVID-19. The samples were drawn from two sources: the first 160 participants of the ongoing ImmuneRACE study, and 1,000 to 1,500 subjects contributed by 6 global collaborators. Subjects who had been exposed to COVID-19, were actively infected with it, or had recovered from it provided the deeply sampled blood TCRbeta repertoires that made up the dataset. The repertoires were released in a freely available public database meant as a resource for research on the immune response to SARS-CoV-2. Where available, HLA class I and class II types were obtained from metadata supplied by the sample provider rather than from assay-based typing. The sample metadata nearly always contained a de-identified subject ID, COVID-19 status, age in years and sex. The material from the prospective study consisted of cDNA or gDNA derived from T cells, B-cell-depleted T cells, or PBMCs. What the work shows at the level of the full study, not this receptor alone: The quantity of clinical and demographic metadata differed by source and by participant and was supplied without curation.

TCRbeta CDR3 regions were amplified from genomic DNA by means of the immunoSEQ Assay, a bias-controlled multiplex PCR. Per the source publication's procedure: The number of nucleated cells in each sample was estimated from the amplification of reference gene primers within the assay. Sequence reads were collapsed and filtered to measure the absolute abundance of every unique TCRbeta CDR3 rearrangement. For each sample, productive Simpson clonality was calculated by taking the square root of Simpson's diversity index across productive rearrangements. TCRdb re-hosts the immuneACCESS table, in-frame sequences only. Its copies lack some clones; in the studies checked, an unresolved V gene accounts for under half of them, and the cause for the rest is not known. V, J and clone size reflect that table, while D and trimming were determined from the DNA. The sample yields about 380,000 clones; 85% were counted once. The ten largest clones capture 3.5% to 4% of the sample.

The collaborating institutions used their own protocols to collect whole blood in K2EDTA tubes. For TCRbeta analysis, collaborators shipped samples as frozen whole blood, isolated PBMCs, or DNA extracted from either of those sample types. For CDR1 and CDR2, the germline V gene lists MNHNS and SASEGT. Trimming leaves V shorter by 2 bases and J shorter by 0 bases, with the junction holding 0 bases beyond the gene matches. The CDR3 sequence holds 15 residues, the cysteine and phenylalanine included. Just the 45-base CDR3 DNA is kept, in frame starting at base 1. Rearrangement joined TRBV6-1 to TRBJ1-4, with TRBD1 identical over 7 junction bases. Sequencing was performed on peripheral blood. This sequence originates from a woman younger than 30 with acute or convalescent COVID-19. The DNA sequence is given as TGTGCCAGCAGTGAAAGGGGGCCAACTAATGAAAAACTGTTTTTT. Its protein reads: CASSERGPTNEKLFF.